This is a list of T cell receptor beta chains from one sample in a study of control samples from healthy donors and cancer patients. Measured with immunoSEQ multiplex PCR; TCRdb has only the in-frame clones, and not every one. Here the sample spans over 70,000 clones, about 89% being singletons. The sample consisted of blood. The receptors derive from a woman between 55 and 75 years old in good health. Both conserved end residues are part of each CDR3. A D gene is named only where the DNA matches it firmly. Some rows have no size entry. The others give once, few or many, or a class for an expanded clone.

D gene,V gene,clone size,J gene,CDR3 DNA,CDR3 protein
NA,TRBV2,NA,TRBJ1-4,NA,CASSVWRDKNCFF
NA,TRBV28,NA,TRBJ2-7,TGTGCCAGCAGGCAGGGGCGAACGAGGAAGCAGTACTTC,CASRQGRTRKQYF
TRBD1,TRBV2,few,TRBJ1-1,TGTGCCAGCAGTGAGTGGGGGACAGGGAACACTGAAGCTTTCTTT,CASSEWGTGNTEAFF
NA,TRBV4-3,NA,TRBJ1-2,TGCGCCAGCAGCCAAGATTCGGGGGGGTTGGGCTATGGCTACACCTTC,CASSQDSGGLGYGYTF
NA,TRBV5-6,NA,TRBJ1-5,TGTGCCAGCAGCGTAAGGGGTGTAGCTATTCAGCCCCAGCATTTT,CASSVRGVAIQPQHF
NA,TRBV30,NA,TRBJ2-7,TGTGCCTGGAGGGAGGGGCCCTCCTACGAGCAGTACTTC,CAWREGPSYEQYF
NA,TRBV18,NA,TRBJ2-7,TGTGCCAGCTCACCCCAGGGTCGAAACTTATACGAGCAGTACTTC,CASSPQGRNLYEQYF
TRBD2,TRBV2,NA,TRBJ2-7,TGTGCCAGCAGCCAGACTAGCGGGAAATACGAGCAGTACTTC,CASSQTSGKYEQYF
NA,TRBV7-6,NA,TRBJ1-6,TGTGCCAGCAGTTTCTATAATTCACCCCTCCACTTT,CASSFYNSPLHF
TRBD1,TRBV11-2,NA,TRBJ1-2,TGTGCCAGCAGCTCGTTGGGACAGGGGGCGCTTGGCTACACCTTC,CASSSLGQGALGYTF
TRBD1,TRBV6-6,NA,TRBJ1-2,TGTGCCAGCAGTTACGGACAGGGGGCAGTCTATGGCTACACCTTC,CASSYGQGAVYGYTF
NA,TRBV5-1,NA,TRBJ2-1,TGCGCCAGCAGCTTGACGTGGAATGAGCAGTTCTTC,CASSLTWNEQFF
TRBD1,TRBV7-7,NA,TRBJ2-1,TGTGCCAGCAGCGCCGACAGGGGGCAATGGAATGAGCAGTTCTTC,CASSADRGQWNEQFF
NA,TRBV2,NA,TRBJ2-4,TGTGCCAGCAGCCCAACCGCCCAGGTACCGAACATTCAGTACTTC,CASSPTAQVPNIQYF
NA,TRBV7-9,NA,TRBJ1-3,TGTGCCAGCAGCTTGAACTGGGGAACTTACTCTGGAAACACCATATATTTT,CASSLNWGTYSGNTIYF
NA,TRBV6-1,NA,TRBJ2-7,TGTGCCAGCAGTGAAGCGTTAGGACAGAATGCCTACGAGCAGTACTTC,CASSEALGQNAYEQYF
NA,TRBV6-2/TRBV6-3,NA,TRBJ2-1,TGTGCCAGCAGTTGGGCTGGTGAGCAGTTCTTC,CASSWAGEQFF